This is a list of T cell receptor beta chains from one sample in a study of blood T cells in healthy people across ages. TCRdb used MiXCR to reprocess the 5' RACE reads, holding one entry per CDR3 protein. The profile shows more than 1 million distinct CDR3 sequences, around 43% of them singletons. Sequenced input: blood. The receptors shown here come from a woman aged 60-75 years in good health. Each CDR3 is given with its conserved first and last residue. Fields, in order: D gene, V gene, J gene, clone size, CDR3 DNA, CDR3 protein. The D gene is left open where the match is weak. Size values are once, few and many counts, or a class for expanded clones, and some rows have none.

NA	TRBV5-1	TRBJ2-1	many	TGCGCCAGCAGCCCGTCGGGTGTCTTAGGAAATGAGGAAAATGAGCAGTTCTTC	CASSPSGVLGNEENEQFF
NA	TRBV27	TRBJ2-3	NA	TGTGCCAGCAGTTTCTCGCTCTTGGCAGATACGCAGTATTTT	CASSFSLLADTQYF
TRBD2	TRBV10-3	TRBJ2-7	NA	TGTGCCATCACCGACACTAGCGGGAGCTCCTACAATGAGCAGTACTTC	CAITDTSGSSYNEQYF
TRBD2	TRBV9	TRBJ2-5	NA	TGTGCCAGCAGCTTTCTAGCGGGACCAGCCTACGGGCAGTACTTC	CASSFLAGPAYGQYF
NA	TRBV20-1	TRBJ2-7	NA	TGCAGTGCTAGAGATAGAGTCTCCTACGAGCACTACTTC	CSARDRVSYEHYF
NA	TRBV6-5	TRBJ2-7	NA	TGTGCCAGCAGTTATTCGACTCTAGCCTACGAGCAGTACTTC	CASSYSTLAYEQYF
TRBD2	TRBV4-1	TRBJ2-3	NA	TGCGCCAGCAGTCCAAGGGCGGGACTAGCGATAGATACGCAGTATTTT	CASSPRAGLAIDTQYF
TRBD1	TRBV2	TRBJ2-2	NA	TGTGCCAGCAGTGAGTTGAAGGGGACAGGGGGCGACGGGGAGCTGTTTTTT	CASSELKGTGGDGELFF
TRBD1	TRBV12-3/TRBV12-4	TRBJ1-1	NA	TGTGCCCCCAAGGACAGGGTCACTGAAGCTTTCTTT	CAPKDRVTEAFF
NA	TRBV24-1	TRBJ2-3	NA	TGTGCCACCAGTGAACCGGGACAAGTGTTGCAGTATTTT	CATSEPGQVLQYF
NA	TRBV20-1	TRBJ1-2	NA	TGCAGTGCTAGAGCTCTACAGGGCCTTAAAGACTACACCTTC	CSARALQGLKDYTF
NA	TRBV3-1	TRBJ2-7	many	TGTGCCAGCAGCCTTGCCCCGGGCGAGCAGTACTTC	CASSLAPGEQYF
NA	TRBV7-8	TRBJ1-5	NA	TGTGCCAGCAGCTTAGCCGGGATCCCGTCCCAGCCCCAGCATTTT	CASSLAGIPSQPQHF
NA	TRBV2	TRBJ1-2	NA	TGTGCCCTAGAGCACGGCTATGGCTACACCTTC	CALEHGYGYTF
NA	TRBV6-5	TRBJ1-5	NA	TGTGCCAGCAGTTACCTTGAGGGCCAGCCCCAGCATTTT	CASSYLEGQPQHF
TRBD2	TRBV7-9	TRBJ2-5	NA	TGTGCCAGCAGCTTAGTTCCTGGACTAGCGGCTCAAGAGACCCAGTACTTC	CASSLVPGLAAQETQYF
TRBD2	TRBV7-2	TRBJ2-3	once	TGTGCCAGCAGCTTAGAAGAGGGTCGAGCTAGCGGGGGACGATATACGCAGTATTTT	CASSLEEGRASGGRYTQYF
TRBD2	TRBV5-5	TRBJ2-7	NA	TGTGCCAGCAGCATCGCCGGGACTACCTACGAGCAGTACTTC	CASSIAGTTYEQYF